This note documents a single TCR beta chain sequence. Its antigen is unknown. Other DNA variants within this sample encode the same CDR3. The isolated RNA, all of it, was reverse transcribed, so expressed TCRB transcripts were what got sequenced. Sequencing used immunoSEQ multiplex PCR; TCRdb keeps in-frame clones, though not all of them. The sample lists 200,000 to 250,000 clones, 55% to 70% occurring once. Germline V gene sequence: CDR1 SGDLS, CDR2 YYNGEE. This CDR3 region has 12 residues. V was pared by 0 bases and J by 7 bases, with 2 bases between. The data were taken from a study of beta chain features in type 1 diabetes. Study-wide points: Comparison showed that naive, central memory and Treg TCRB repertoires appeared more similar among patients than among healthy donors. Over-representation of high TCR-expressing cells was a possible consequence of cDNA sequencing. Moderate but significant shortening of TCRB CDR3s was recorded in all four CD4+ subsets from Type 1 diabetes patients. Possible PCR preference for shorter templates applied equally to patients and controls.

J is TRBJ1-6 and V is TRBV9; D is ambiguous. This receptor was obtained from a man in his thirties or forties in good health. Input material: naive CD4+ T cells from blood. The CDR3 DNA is TGTGCCAGCAGCGTAGGCAATTCACCCCTCCACTTT. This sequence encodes CASSVGNSPLHF.